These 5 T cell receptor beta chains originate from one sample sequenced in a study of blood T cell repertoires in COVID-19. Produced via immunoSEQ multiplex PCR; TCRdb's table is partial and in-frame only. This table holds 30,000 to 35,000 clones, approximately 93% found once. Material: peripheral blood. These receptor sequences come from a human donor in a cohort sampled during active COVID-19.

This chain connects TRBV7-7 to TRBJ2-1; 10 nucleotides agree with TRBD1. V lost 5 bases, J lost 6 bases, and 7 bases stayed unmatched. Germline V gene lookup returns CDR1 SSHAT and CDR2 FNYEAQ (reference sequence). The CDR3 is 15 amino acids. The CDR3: CASSTRTGGLNEQFF. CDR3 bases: TGTGCCAGCAGCACTCGGACAGGGGGGCTCAATGAGCAGTTCTTC.

CDR3 coding DNA: TGTGCCAGCAGCGAGGGGACTAGCGGGAGGAACGAGCAGTACTTC. Translation gives CASSEGTSGRNEQYF. The chain couples TRBV9 to TRBJ2-7, with 15 bases that match TRBD2. This CDR3 spans 15 amino acids. CDR1 and CDR2 from the germline V gene are SGDLS and YYNGEE. The V gene end was trimmed by 3 bases and the J gene end by 5 bases; junction bases not matched to a gene: 3.

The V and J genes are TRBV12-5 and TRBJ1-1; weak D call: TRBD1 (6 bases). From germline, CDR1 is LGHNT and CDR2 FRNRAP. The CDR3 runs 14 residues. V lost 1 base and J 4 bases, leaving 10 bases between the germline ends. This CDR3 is CASGLAGVGTEAFF. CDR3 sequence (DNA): TGTGCTAGTGGTTTGGCAGGGGTTGGCACTGAAGCTTTCTTT.

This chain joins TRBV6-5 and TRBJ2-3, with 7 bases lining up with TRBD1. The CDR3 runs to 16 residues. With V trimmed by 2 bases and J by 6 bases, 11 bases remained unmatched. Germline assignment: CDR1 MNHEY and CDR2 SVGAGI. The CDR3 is CASSYDETGFGDTQYF. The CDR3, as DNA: TGTGCCAGCAGTTACGACGAGACAGGGTTTGGCGATACGCAGTATTTT.

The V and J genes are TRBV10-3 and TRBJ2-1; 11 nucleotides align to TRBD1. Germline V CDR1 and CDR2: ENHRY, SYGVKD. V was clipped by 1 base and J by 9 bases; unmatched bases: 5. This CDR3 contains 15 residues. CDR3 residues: CAISEWGQGVGEQFF. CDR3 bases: TGTGCCATCAGTGAGTGGGGACAGGGGGTAGGTGAGCAGTTCTTC.